These 14 T cell receptor beta chains were all obtained from the same sample, sequenced in a study of blood T cell repertoires in COVID-19. The assay was immunoSEQ multiplex PCR, and TCRdb's table has in-frame clones only and misses some. The repertoire holds about 35,000 clones, 91% seen once, with 2% to 2.5% in the top ten. The sample taken for sequencing was peripheral blood. These receptors were collected from a man aged 50-60 years with active COVID-19.

The chain combines TRBV30 with TRBJ2-1; TRBD2 aligns across 11 bases. The germline gives CDR1 GTSNPN, CDR2 SVGIG (reference sequence). Germline trimming cut 4 bases from V and 9 bases from J; bases unmatched to any gene: 8. This CDR3 contains 14 residues. The CDR3 coding sequence is TGTGCCTGGAAGAGACTAGCGGGGTCCGGTGAGCAGTTCTTC. It is translated as CAWKRLAGSGEQFF.

The chain carries TRBV6-1 and TRBJ1-5; D gene uncertain. The germline V gene encodes CDR1 MNHNS and CDR2 SASEGT. Trimming pared 2 bases from V and 1 base from J, leaving 15 bases between. The CDR3 has 17 residues. The chain's CDR3 is CASSERVIWRSNQPQHF. The CDR3 coding sequence is TGTGCCAGCAGTGAAAGGGTGATATGGAGGAGCAATCAGCCCCAGCATTTT.

The chain uses TRBV18 and TRBJ2-6; 10 bases align to TRBD1. CDR1 KGHSH and CDR2 LQKENI come from the germline V gene. Trimming cost V 4 bases and J 4 bases; bases outside gene matches: 7. This CDR3 comprises 17 residues. DNA for the CDR3: TGTGCCAGCTCACGAATGGGGACAGGGGCCGGGGCCAACGTCCTGACTTTC. It yields the protein CASSRMGTGAGANVLTF.

The V call is TRBV27, the J call TRBJ2-2; perhaps TRBD2 as D (6 bases). CDR1 and CDR2 from the germline V gene are MNHEY and SMNVEV (reference sequence). V was trimmed by 8 bases and J by 5 bases, leaving 15 bases between them. The CDR3 extends over 14 amino acids. CDR3 bases: TGTGCCAGCCGTACACGGGGGTGGACCGGGGAGCTGTTTTTT. Amino acid sequence: CASRTRGWTGELFF.

The chain recombines TRBV3-1 (or the pseudogene TRBV3-2) with TRBJ1-1, with D hard to call. Germline V lookup: CDR1 LGHDT, CDR2 YNNKEL (reference sequence). The CDR3 consists of 14 residues. Trimming took 6 bases from V and 5 from J, leaving 16 bases between them. The CDR3 nucleotides are TGTGCCAGCAGTCAAAGAAGTCCGAGGACTGAAGCTTTCTTT. Protein: CASSQRSPRTEAFF.

The CDR3, as DNA: TGTGCCAGCAGTTACGAGGGGGGGGACGAGCAGTACTTC. Translation gives CASSYEGGDEQYF. The chain employs TRBV6-6 and TRBJ2-7; TRBD2 might be the D (7 bases). V gave up 2 bases and J gave up 5 bases, with 10 bases separating them. The CDR3 sequence is 13 residues long. Germline V gives CDR1 MNHNY, CDR2 SVGAGI (reference sequence).

The V call is TRBV5-1, the J call TRBJ2-2; D perhaps matches TRBD1 (6 bases). Germline V lookup: CDR1 SGHRS, CDR2 YFSETQ. CDR3 length: 14 amino acids. Deletions cut 7 bases from V and 6 bases from J, with 16 bases between. The CDR3 loop is CASGIQGVPGELFF. The CDR3 nucleotides are TGCGCCAGCGGTATACAGGGAGTGCCCGGGGAGCTGTTTTTT.

The chain is built from TRBV5-1 and TRBJ1-1, with a weak D call TRBD1 (5 bases). Per germline, CDR1 SGHRS and CDR2 YFSETQ. There are 15 residues in the CDR3. The ends were cut back, 0 bases at V and 1 base at J, with 10 bases in the middle. This CDR3 is CASSLGQNSNTEAFF. Written as DNA, the CDR3 is TGCGCCAGCAGCTTGGGACAGAATTCGAACACTGAAGCTTTCTTT. Drawing the rest from reference TRBV5-1 and TRBJ1-1, the complete variable domain is KAGVTQTPRYLIKTRGQQVTLSCSPISGHRSVSWYQQTPGQGLQFLFEYFSETQRNKGNFPGRFSGRQFSNSRSEMNVSTLELGDSALYLCASSLGQNSNTEAFFGQGTRLTVV.

The chain uses TRBV7-9 and TRBJ2-6, with D uncertain. This CDR3 region has 15 residues. Trimming pared 5 bases from V and 1 base from J, leaving 9 bases between. Germline CDR1 is SEHNR and CDR2 is FQNEAQ (reference sequence). The CDR3 here is CASSLDASGANVLTF. In DNA form, the CDR3 reads TGTGCCAGCAGCCTCGATGCGTCTGGGGCCAACGTCCTGACTTTC. Full variable domain (missing parts from reference TRBV7-9 and TRBJ2-6): DTGVSQNPRHKITKRGQNVTFRCDPISEHNRLYWYRQTLGQGPEFLTYFQNEAQLEKSRLLSDRFSAERPKGSFSTLEIQRTEQGDSAMYLCASSLDASGANVLTFGAGSRLTVL.

This clone has only one observation. V gene TRBV30 combines with J gene TRBJ2-7; tentatively, D is TRBD2 (6 bases). In germline, CDR1 is GTSNPN, CDR2 SVGIG (reference sequence). V shed 2 bases and J shed 6 bases, with 11 bases lying between them. This CDR3 has 12 amino acids. The CDR3 is CAWSPTGSEQYF. The CDR3 DNA reads as TGTGCCTGGAGTCCGACCGGGAGCGAGCAGTACTTC. The full variable domain, completed using reference TRBV30 and TRBJ2-7, is SQTIHQWPATLVQPVGSPLSLECTVEGTSNPNLYWYRQAAGRGLQLLFYSVGIGQISSEVPQNLSASRPQDRQFILSSKKLLLSDSGFYLCAWSPTGSEQYFGPGTRLTVT.

The chain recombines TRBV28 with TRBJ2-3, with 11 bases identical to TRBD2. V lost 5 bases, J lost 3 bases, and 4 bases stayed unmatched. The CDR3 sequence is 15 residues long. Per germline, CDR1 MDHEN and CDR2 SYDVKM. CDR3 in amino acids: CASSPGTSGTDTQYF. CDR3 nucleotide sequence: TGTGCCAGCAGTCCCGGGACTAGCGGTACAGATACGCAGTATTTT. The full variable domain, completed using reference TRBV28 and TRBJ2-3, is DVKVTQSSRYLVKRTGEKVFLECVQDMDHENMFWYRQDPGLGLRLIYFSYDVKMKEKGDIPEGYSVSREKKERFSLILESASTNQTSMYLCASSPGTSGTDTQYFGPGTRLTVL.

DNA for the CDR3: TGTGCCACCAGCACCCGGGACAGGGGGTTCGATGAGCAGTTCTTC. Translated: CATSTRDRGFDEQFF. V gene TRBV15 combines with J gene TRBJ2-1; 11 positions agree with TRBD1. Trimming cost V 4 bases and J 8 bases; bases outside gene matches: 7. Germline V gives CDR1 LNHNV, CDR2 YYDKDF (reference sequence). CDR3 size: 15 residues.

The chain links TRBV6-5 to TRBJ1-5; TRBD1 is a possible D gene (6 bases). V was clipped by 4 bases and J by 2 bases, with 12 bases between them. Germline assignment: CDR1 MNHEY and CDR2 SVGAGI. CDR3 length: 15 amino acids. The CDR3 loop is CASSSQGYGNQPQHF. In nucleotides, the CDR3 is TGTGCCAGCAGTTCCCAGGGGTATGGCAATCAGCCCCAGCATTTT.

The V call is TRBV9, the J call TRBJ1-6, with TRBD1 identical over 8 bases. Germline CDR1 and CDR2: SGDLS and YYNGEE. With 4 bases clipped from V and 5 bases from J, the junction kept 2 bases outside the gene matches. The CDR3 runs to 14 residues. The CDR3 DNA is TGTGCCAGCAGCTGGGGACAGGATAATTCACCCCTCCACTTT. This encodes CASSWGQDNSPLHF.